Listed below are T cell receptor beta chains from one sample, sequenced in a study of T cells in Graves' hyperthyroidism and ophthalmopathy. TCRdb reprocessed the multiplex PCR reads via MiXCR and lists one record per CDR3 protein. The sample lists about 620,000 distinct CDR3 sequences, roughly 17% occurring once. The sequenced material came from blood. Receptors originate from a woman between 25 and 40 years old with Graves' hyperthyroidism. Each CDR3 is given with its conserved first and last residue. A D gene is named only where the DNA matches it firmly. Clone size is not always given. Where it is, it says once, few, many or a class for expanded clones.

cdr3_length	d_call	v_call	j_call	clone_size	cdr3_aa	cdr3_nt
15	-	TRBV28	TRBJ1-2	many	CASSLRFAGFYGYTF	TGTGCCAGCAGTTTGAGGTTCGCAGGGTTCTATGGCTACACCTTC
13	-	TRBV20-1	TRBJ2-7	few	CSAASGLVYEQYF	TGCAGTGCCGCCTCGGGACTGGTATACGAGCAGTACTTC
16	TRBD1	TRBV6-1	TRBJ2-2	many	CASSYPGTANTGELFF	TGTGCCAGCAGTTACCCCGGGACAGCAAACACCGGGGAGCTGTTTTTT
13	-	TRBV7-9	TRBJ2-3	many	CASSLARTDTQYF	TGTGCCAGCAGCTTAGCCCGCACAGATACGCAGTATTTT
15	-	TRBV2	TRBJ2-5	many	CASEEEPLYQETQYF	TGTGCCAGCGAAGAAGAACCCTTGTACCAAGAGACCCAGTACTTC
14	TRBD2	TRBV20-1	TRBJ2-7	-	CSASPASGSNEQYF	TGCAGTGCTAGTCCGGCTAGCGGGAGTAACGAGCAGTACTTC
16	-	TRBV2	TRBJ1-6	-	CASSEVWGSYNSPLHF	TGTGCCAGCAGTGAAGTGTGGGGGTCCTATAATTCACCCCTCCACTTT
13	TRBD1	TRBV7-3	TRBJ1-1	many	CASSLSGQGAAFF	TGTGCCAGCAGCTTAAGTGGACAGGGAGCGGCTTTCTTT
16	TRBD2	TRBV7-9	TRBJ2-3	many	CASSSGLAAFTDTQYF	TGTGCCAGCAGCTCGGGACTAGCGGCTTTCACAGATACGCAGTATTTT
16	TRBD2	TRBV6-1	TRBJ2-2	many	CASSPLAGANTGELFF	TGTGCCAGCAGCCCACTAGCGGGGGCGAACACCGGGGAGCTGTTTTTT
13	TRBD1	TRBV19	TRBJ1-5	many	CATSGTGNQPQHF	TGTGCCACCTCCGGGACAGGCAATCAGCCCCAGCATTTT
12	TRBD1	TRBV29-1	TRBJ2-7	many	CSVGDRGYEQYF	TGCAGCGTTGGGGACAGGGGGTACGAGCAGTACTTC
13	-	TRBV7-2	TRBJ2-3	many	CASSMTSTDTQYF	TGTGCCAGCAGCATGACTAGCACAGATACGCAGTATTTT
15	TRBD2	TRBV2	TRBJ2-3	many	CASRGLAGVPDTQYF	TGTGCCAGCAGGGGACTAGCGGGAGTCCCAGATACGCAGTATTTT
17	TRBD2	TRBV5-1	TRBJ2-1	-	CASSGETSGRSYNEQFF	TGCGCCAGCAGCGGGGAGACTAGCGGGAGGTCCTACAATGAGCAGTTCTTC